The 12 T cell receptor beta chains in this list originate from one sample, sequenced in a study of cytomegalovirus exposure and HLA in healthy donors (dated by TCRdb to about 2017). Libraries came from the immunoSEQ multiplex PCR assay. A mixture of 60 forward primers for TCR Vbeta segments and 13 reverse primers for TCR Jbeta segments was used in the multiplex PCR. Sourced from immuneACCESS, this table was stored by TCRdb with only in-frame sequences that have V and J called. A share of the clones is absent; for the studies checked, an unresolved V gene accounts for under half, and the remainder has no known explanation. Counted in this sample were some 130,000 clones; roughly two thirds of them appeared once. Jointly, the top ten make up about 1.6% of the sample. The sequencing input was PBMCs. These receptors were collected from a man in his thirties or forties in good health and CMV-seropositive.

CDR3 loop: CASSPFGPGQVNYGYTF. DNA of the CDR3: TGTGCCAGCTCACCATTTGGGCCGGGACAGGTAAACTATGGCTACACCTTC. The gene calls are TRBV18 and TRBJ1-2, with 8 bases lining up with TRBD1. Germline V gives CDR1 KGHSH, CDR2 LQKENI. There are 17 residues in the CDR3. Germline trimming cut 2 bases from V and 2 bases from J; bases unmatched to any gene: 10.

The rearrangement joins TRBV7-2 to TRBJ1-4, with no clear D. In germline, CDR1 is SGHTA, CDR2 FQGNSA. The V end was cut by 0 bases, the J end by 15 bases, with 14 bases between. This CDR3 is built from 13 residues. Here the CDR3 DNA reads TGTGCCAGCAGCTTAGCAGACGGACTACCAATGTTTTTT. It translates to CASSLADGLPMFF.

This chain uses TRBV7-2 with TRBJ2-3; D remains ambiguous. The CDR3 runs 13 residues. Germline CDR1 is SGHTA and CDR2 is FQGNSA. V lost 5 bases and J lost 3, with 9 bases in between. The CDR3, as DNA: TGTGCCAGCAGCCCCCCCGCGACAGATACGCAGTATTTT. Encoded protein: CASSPPATDTQYF.

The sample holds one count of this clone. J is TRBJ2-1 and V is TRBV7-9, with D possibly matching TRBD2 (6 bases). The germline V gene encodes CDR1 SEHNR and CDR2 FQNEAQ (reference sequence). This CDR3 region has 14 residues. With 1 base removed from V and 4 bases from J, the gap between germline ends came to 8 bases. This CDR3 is CASSLGGNYNEQFF. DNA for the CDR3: TGTGCCAGCAGCTTAGGCGGGAATTACAATGAGCAGTTCTTC.

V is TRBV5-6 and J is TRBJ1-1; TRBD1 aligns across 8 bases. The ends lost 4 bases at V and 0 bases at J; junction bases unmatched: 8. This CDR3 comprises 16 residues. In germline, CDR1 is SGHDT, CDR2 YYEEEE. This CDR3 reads CASSRYEQGVNTEAFF. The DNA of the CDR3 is TGTGCCAGCAGCCGGTATGAACAGGGGGTGAACACTGAAGCTTTCTTT.

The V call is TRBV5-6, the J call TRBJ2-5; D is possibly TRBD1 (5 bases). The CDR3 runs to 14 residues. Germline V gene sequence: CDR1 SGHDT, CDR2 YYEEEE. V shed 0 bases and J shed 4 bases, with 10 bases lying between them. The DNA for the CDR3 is TGTGCCAGCAGCTTGGATCCAGGGTCAGAGACCCAGTACTTC. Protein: CASSLDPGSETQYF.

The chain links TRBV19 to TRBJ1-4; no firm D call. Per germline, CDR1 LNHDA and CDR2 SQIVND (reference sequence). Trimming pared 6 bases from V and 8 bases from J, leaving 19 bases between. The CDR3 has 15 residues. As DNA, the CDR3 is TGTGCCAGTAGGTTGGTAGGCAGCGGGGTGGAAAAACTGTTTTTT. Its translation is CASRLVGSGVEKLFF. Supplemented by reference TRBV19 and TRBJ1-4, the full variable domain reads DGGITQSPKYLFRKEGQNVTLSCEQNLNHDAMYWYRQDPGQGLRLIYYSQIVNDFQKGDIAEGYSVSREKKESFPLTVTSAQKNPTAFYLCASRLVGSGVEKLFFGSGTQLSVL.

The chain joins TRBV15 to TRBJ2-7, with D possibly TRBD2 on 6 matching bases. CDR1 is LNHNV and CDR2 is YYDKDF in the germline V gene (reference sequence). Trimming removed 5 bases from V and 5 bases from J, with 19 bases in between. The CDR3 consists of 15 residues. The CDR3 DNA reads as TGTGCCACCAGCCGCCGGGACGGGGGTCCGGACGAGCAGTACTTC. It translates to CATSRRDGGPDEQYF.

This chain's CDR3 is CASGHRTSGRNEQFF. DNA for the CDR3: TGTGCTAGTGGTCACAGGACTAGCGGGAGGAATGAGCAGTTCTTC. V gene TRBV12-5 combines with J gene TRBJ2-1; 14 bases fit TRBD2. The length of the CDR3 is 15 residues. V shed 5 bases and J 7 bases; nucleotides not matched to a gene: 4. CDR1 is LGHNT and CDR2 is FRNRAP in the germline V gene.

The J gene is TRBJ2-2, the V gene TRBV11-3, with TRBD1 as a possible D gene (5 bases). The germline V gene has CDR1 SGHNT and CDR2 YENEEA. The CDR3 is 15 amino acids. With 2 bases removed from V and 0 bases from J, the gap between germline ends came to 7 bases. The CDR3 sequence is CASSLQGTNTGELFF. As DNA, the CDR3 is TGTGCCAGCAGCTTACAGGGAACGAACACCGGGGAGCTGTTTTTT.

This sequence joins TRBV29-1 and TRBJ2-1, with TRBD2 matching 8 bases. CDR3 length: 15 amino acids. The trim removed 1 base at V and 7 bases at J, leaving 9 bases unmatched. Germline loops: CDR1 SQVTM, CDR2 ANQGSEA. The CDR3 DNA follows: TGCAGCGTTGAAGCGGGACTAGGAGCGGGAAATGAGCAGTTCTTC. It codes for CSVEAGLGAGNEQFF.

Written as DNA, the CDR3 is TGTGCCAGCAGCGTAGTTAGTGGCACAGATACGCAGTATTTT. This codes for CASSVVSGTDTQYF. V gene TRBV9 combines with J gene TRBJ2-3; unclear D gene. CDR1 SGDLS and CDR2 YYNGEE come from the germline V gene. The ends were cut back, 0 bases at V and 1 base at J, with 6 bases in the middle. The CDR3 extends over 14 amino acids. Full variable domain (outside the CDR3, taken from reference TRBV9 and TRBJ2-3): DSGVTQTPKHLITATGQRVTLRCSPRSGDLSVYWYQQSLDQGLQFLIQYYNGEERAKGNILERFSAQQFPDLHSELNLSSLELGDSALYFCASSVVSGTDTQYFGPGTRLTVL.